The present T cell receptor (beta chain) was sequenced within a study of follicular helper T cells after annual influenza vaccination. As for time point: 2015-2016 season, 7 days after influenza vaccination. Looked up from germline, CDR1 is SGHAT and CDR2 is FQNNGV. The V end was cut by 6 bases, the J end by 7 bases, with 13 bases between. The CDR3 loop spans 13 amino acids. Assay: immunoSEQ multiplex PCR; the TCRdb copy retains only in-frame clones and omits some. The sample comprises about 6,800 clones, 70% to 90% of which are singletons, and 0.55% to 0.8% rests with the top ten. Study-level points and caveats: ICOS+CD38+ cTfh clonality tracked population frequency, and its change tracked circulating plasmablast change.

As for this clone: Its antigen is still unknown.

The origin of this receptor is an adult who received the influenza vaccine. The sequencing here drew on CXCR5+ CD38- circulating T follicular helper cells from blood, taken 7 days after influenza vaccination. The subset: circulating Tfh, non-naive CD4+CXCR5+PD-1+ (ICOS+CD38+ or ICOS-CD38-). The chain couples TRBV11-2 to TRBJ1-3; a weak D match, TRBD1 (5 bases). The CDR3 loop reads CASRRDLGNTIYF. The CDR3 nucleotides read TGTGCCAGCAGGCGGGACCTCGGGAACACCATATATTTT.